Listed below are T cell receptor beta chains from one sample, sequenced in a study of T-cell reconstitution after alpha-beta-depleted transplantation in children. Using its own MiXCR run on the PCR reads, TCRdb lists one record per CDR3 protein. The repertoire includes some 390,000 distinct CDR3 sequences, over 20% of them detected once, and around 4% sits in the top ten. The source material was PBMCs from the stem cell graft donor, sampled from the stem cell graft. The receptors here all came from a human donor who donated a stem cell graft to a child with acute myeloid leukemia. Both conserved end residues are part of each CDR3. Fields, in order: J gene, V gene, clone size, D gene, CDR3 DNA, CDR3 protein. D genes are given only for firm matches. The size of a clone is reported for some rows only, either as once, few or many, or as a class for expanded clones.

TRBJ2-3 | TRBV5-1 | . | . | TGCGCCAGCAGCTTGTTTTCAGGATCTAGCACAGATACGCAGTATTTT | CASSLFSGSSTDTQYF
TRBJ2-7 | TRBV5-1 | many | TRBD2 | TGTGCCAGCAGCACTACTAGCGGGAGTTACGAGCAGTACTTC | CASSTTSGSYEQYF
TRBJ1-2 | TRBV4-1 | . | . | TGCGCCAGCAGCCCCCTCGATATGGGGTGGTCTAACTATGGCTACACCTTC | CASSPLDMGWSNYGYTF
TRBJ2-1 | TRBV19 | few | TRBD2 | TGTGCCAGTAGCCGAGAGCGGGAGTCCGGAGATGAGCAGTTCTTC | CASSRERESGDEQFF
TRBJ2-7 | TRBV18 | . | . | TGTGCCAGCTCACCACAACAGGGTCGCGAGCAGTACTTC | CASSPQQGREQYF
TRBJ2-7 | TRBV12-3/TRBV12-4 | . | TRBD2 | TGTGCCAGCAGATCCAGCGGGAGATACGAGCAGTACTTC | CASRSSGRYEQYF
TRBJ1-5 | TRBV4-1 | few | . | TGCGCCAGCAGCCAAGGCCCTCGGGGGGAGGGCAATCAGCCCCAGCATTTT | CASSQGPRGEGNQPQHF
TRBJ2-1 | TRBV4-2 | many | . | TGTGCCAGCAGCTTGGACGTTTCCGATGAGCAGTTCTTC | CASSLDVSDEQFF
TRBJ1-5 | TRBV15 | . | . | TGTGCCACCAGCAGACAATATCAGCCCCAGCATTTT | CATSRQYQPQHF
TRBJ1-2 | TRBV10-3 | few | TRBD1 | TGTGCCATCGGACAGGAAGGCTACACCTTC | CAIGQEGYTF
TRBJ2-5 | TRBV7-2 | . | TRBD2 | TGTGCCAGCAGCTTAGAGTTTTCTAGCGGAGAGACCCAGTACTTC | CASSLEFSSGETQYF
TRBJ2-1 | TRBV12-3/TRBV12-4 | . | . | TGTGCCAGCAGGAAGAACGGTGGTAGCGGATACAATGAGCAGTTCTTC | CASRKNGGSGYNEQFF
TRBJ2-7 | TRBV6-2/TRBV6-3 | few | . | TGTGCCAGCAACCAGGGATTTCACGAGCAGTACTTC | CASNQGFHEQYF
TRBJ2-4 | TRBV20-1 | few | . | TGCAGTGCCATGTCACCCCTAGCCAAAAACATTCAGTACTTC | CSAMSPLAKNIQYF
TRBJ2-3 | TRBV5-1 | many | . | TGCGCCAGCAGCCACGTCCGACAGCCCAGAGCTCCTAGCACAGATACGCAGTATTTT | CASSHVRQPRAPSTDTQYF
TRBJ2-1 | TRBV5-6 | . | . | TGTGCCAGCAGCCCCCCTGTCGGGAGTGGCAATGAGCAGTTCTTC | CASSPPVGSGNEQFF
TRBJ2-1 | TRBV28 | . | . | TGTGCCAGCAGGGGTACGGGTGGGTACAATGAGCAGTTCTTC | CASRGTGGYNEQFF
TRBJ2-3 | TRBV4-2 | few | . | TGTGCCAGCAGCACCGGGGATGGCACAGATACGCAGTATTTT | CASSTGDGTDTQYF
TRBJ2-6 | TRBV29-1 | . | . | TGCAGCGCTGCAGGGACTGGGGCCAACGTCCTGACTTTC | CSAAGTGANVLTF
TRBJ2-3 | TRBV12-3/TRBV12-4 | few | . | TGTGCCAGCAGTTTAGGCGGGGCCACAGATACGCAGTATTTT | CASSLGGATDTQYF
TRBJ2-1 | TRBV20-1 | many | TRBD2 | TGCAGTGCTAGAGATCTTGACGGGAGGGATCTGCAGTTCTTC | CSARDLDGRDLQFF
TRBJ2-7 | TRBV25-1 | many | . | TGTGCCTCCAGTGGGGGGACCTACGAGCAGTACTTC | CASSGGTYEQYF
TRBJ2-2 | TRBV25-1 | few | . | TGTGCCAGCAGTGAATTTGGAAAGAACACCGGGGAGCTGTTTTTT | CASSEFGKNTGELFF
TRBJ2-5 | TRBV4-2 | few | TRBD1 | TGTGCCAGCAGCCCCGGGACAGGGGGCGAAGAGACCCAGTACTTC | CASSPGTGGEETQYF
TRBJ1-5 | TRBV7-8 | . | . | TGTGCCAGCAGCTTCAGGGAGGCACCCCAGCATTTT | CASSFREAPQHF
TRBJ2-3 | TRBV12-3/TRBV12-4 | many | TRBD2 | TGTGCCAGCAGTTTGGGGCTAGCGGGAGAATGGGATACGCAGTATTTT | CASSLGLAGEWDTQYF
TRBJ2-7 | TRBV12-3/TRBV12-4 | many | . | TGTGCCAGCAGTTTCACTGGTCAGGGAAGCGAGCAGTACTTC | CASSFTGQGSEQYF
TRBJ2-5 | TRBV7-2 | many | . | TGTGCCAGCAGCTTAGGAAGCGTTGGGGAGACCCAGTACTTC | CASSLGSVGETQYF
TRBJ2-7 | TRBV20-1 | . | . | TGCAGTCAACGTTCCGAAGGCTACGAGCAGTACTTC | CSQRSEGYEQYF
TRBJ2-7 | TRBV7-2 | few | . | TGTGCCAGCAGCTACGGACTCAACGACTACGAGCAGTACTTC | CASSYGLNDYEQYF
TRBJ1-1 | TRBV29-1 | many | . | TGCAGCGTTGTATCCAGAAAGAAATGGGACGAAGCTTTCTTT | CSVVSRKKWDEAFF
TRBJ2-3 | TRBV7-9 | once | . | TGTGCCACCCATCTCTTGGGGGAGCCGGCAGATACGCAGTATTTT | CATHLLGEPADTQYF
TRBJ2-4 | TRBV12-3/TRBV12-4 | few | . | TGTGCCAGCACCCAGGGTAGGGGTAGTCCAGGCAAAAACATTCAGTACTTC | CASTQGRGSPGKNIQYF
TRBJ1-5 | TRBV7-9 | . | . | TGTGCCAGCAGCTTAGCCGTGGGGGATCAGCCCCAGCATTTT | CASSLAVGDQPQHF
TRBJ2-3 | TRBV20-1 | . | . | TGCAGTGCTAGAGGTGTAGGTGACACAGATACGCAGTATTTT | CSARGVGDTDTQYF
TRBJ1-1 | TRBV20-1 | . | . | TGCAGTGCTAGACGGAACACTGAAGCTTTCTTT | CSARRNTEAFF
TRBJ2-1 | TRBV12-3/TRBV12-4 | few | TRBD2 | TGTGCCAGCAGCCCGGGACTAGCGGGCCCTTACAATGAGCAGTTCTTC | CASSPGLAGPYNEQFF
TRBJ2-7 | TRBV6-5 | . | . | TGTGCCAGCAGTTATGGTGGAGGGCCTATGTACGAGCAGTACTTC | CASSYGGGPMYEQYF
TRBJ2-1 | TRBV12-3/TRBV12-4 | few | . | TGTGCCAGCGTTGGCGGGCATGAGCAGTTCTTC | CASVGGHEQFF
TRBJ2-7 | TRBV5-6 | . | . | TGTGCCAGCACCGCGAAACAGCCCCACTCCTACGAGCAGTACTTC | CASTAKQPHSYEQYF
TRBJ2-1 | TRBV20-1 | few | . | TGCAGTGCTGACCGAGGCGGGCCGCAGTTCTTC | CSADRGGPQFF
TRBJ2-3 | TRBV28 | few | . | TGTGCCAGCAGTTTACTACCCAGCACAGATACGCAGTATTTT | CASSLLPSTDTQYF
TRBJ2-3 | TRBV7-2 | . | . | TGTGCCAGCATAGGGGAAAGCGGGTCTTATACGCAGTATTTT | CASIGESGSYTQYF
TRBJ2-7 | TRBV7-9 | . | . | TGTGCCAGCAGCCATCCAGGGAGGACCTACGAGCAGTACTTC | CASSHPGRTYEQYF
TRBJ1-5 | TRBV6-2/TRBV6-3 | . | . | TGTGCCAGCAGTTACAGGGATAGCGGCAATCAGCCCCAGCATTTT | CASSYRDSGNQPQHF
TRBJ2-1 | TRBV20-1 | many | . | TGCAGTGCTAGCGGTCGGAAGAATGAGCAGTTCTTC | CSASGRKNEQFF
TRBJ2-1 | TRBV27 | few | . | TGTGCCAGCAGTTTATGGGGTCTATGGGGATACAATGAGCAGTTCTTC | CASSLWGLWGYNEQFF
TRBJ1-6 | TRBV6-1 | few | TRBD1 | TGTGCCAGCAGTAGCCTCGGGACAGGTTCTTCACCCCTCCACTTT | CASSSLGTGSSPLHF
TRBJ2-5 | TRBV7-7 | many | . | TGTGCTAGCAGCCTAATAGGGTTCCAAGAGACCCAGTACTTC | CASSLIGFQETQYF
TRBJ2-1 | TRBV7-9 | many | . | TGTGCCAGCAGCTCCGGGACAAGCAGGTACAATGAGCAGTTCTTC | CASSSGTSRYNEQFF
TRBJ2-2 | TRBV29-1 | many | . | TGCAGCGTTGTATTTGTCGGGGCGAACACCGGGGAGCTGTTTTTT | CSVVFVGANTGELFF
TRBJ2-5 | TRBV5-6 | once | TRBD1 | TGTGCCAGCAGCGGCGGGACAGGGGGTACGGAGACCCAGTACTTC | CASSGGTGGTETQYF
TRBJ2-1 | TRBV28 | many | . | TGTGCCAGCAGTAGCACGGGACTGATGTACAATGAGCAGTTCTTC | CASSSTGLMYNEQFF
TRBJ2-1 | TRBV27 | few | TRBD1 | TGTGCCAGCAGCTGGGACAGGAGCTCCTACAATGAGCAGTTCTTC | CASSWDRSSYNEQFF
TRBJ2-1 | TRBV7-9 | . | TRBD1 | TGTGCCAGCAGCGTCAGTCAGGGGGCAGGTGAGCAGTTCTTC | CASSVSQGAGEQFF
TRBJ1-2 | TRBV12-3/TRBV12-4 | . | TRBD1 | TGTGCCAGCAGTTTAACCCGACAGGGGGCAAATGGCTACACCTTC | CASSLTRQGANGYTF
TRBJ2-1 | TRBV19 | many | . | TGTGCCAGTAGTAGGCAAAGGGGTGGGTCCTACAATGAGCAGTTCTTC | CASSRQRGGSYNEQFF
TRBJ2-1 | TRBV3-1 | once | . | TGTGCCACCAAGCCCGACAGCTCCTACAATGAGCAGTTCTTC | CATKPDSSYNEQFF
TRBJ2-3 | TRBV29-1 | many | . | TGCAGCGTTGCAGAGGGAACGCAGTATTTT | CSVAEGTQYF